A single sample gave rise to the 6 T cell receptor beta chains below, sequenced in a study of follicular helper T cells after annual influenza vaccination. Some clones are missing from TCRdb's copy, which holds only in-frame ones; the method was immunoSEQ multiplex PCR. Altogether fewer than 7,500 clones are present, roughly 84% being singletons, with the ten largest covering 0.69%. Time point given: 2015-2016 season, 7 days after influenza vaccination. Here the sequenced sample was CXCR5+ CD38- circulating T follicular helper cells from blood, taken 7 days after influenza vaccination. Subset defined: circulating Tfh, non-naive CD4+CXCR5+PD-1+ (ICOS+CD38+ or ICOS-CD38-). These receptors were collected from an adult who received the influenza vaccine.

The chain combines TRBV15 with TRBJ1-1; D is uncertain. The CDR3 has 13 amino acids. Germline-derived CDR1 and CDR2 are LNHNV and YYDKDF (reference sequence). V was trimmed by 8 bases and J by 0 bases, leaving 10 bases between them. CDR3 region: CATGSDLNTEAFF. The CDR3, as DNA: TGTGCCACCGGTTCGGATTTGAACACTGAAGCTTTCTTT.

J is TRBJ1-1 and V is TRBV5-6; no clear D. V lost 3 bases to trimming and J lost 2 bases, with 11 bases between them. This CDR3 spans 14 amino acids. Germline assignment: CDR1 SGHDT and CDR2 YYEEEE. CDR3 loop: CASSWVTVNTEAFF. In nucleotides, the CDR3 is TGTGCCAGCAGCTGGGTGACGGTTAACACTGAAGCTTTCTTT.

The chain employs TRBV7-9 and TRBJ1-1; 7 positions agree with TRBD1. This CDR3 has 17 residues. Germline CDR1 and CDR2: SEHNR and FQNEAQ (reference sequence). The junction had 10 bases not matched to a gene; V was cut back by 2 bases and J by 1 base. CDR3 loop: CASSLSAGGLRNTEAFF. Here the CDR3 DNA reads TGTGCCAGCAGCTTATCGGCAGGGGGTTTGAGGAACACTGAAGCTTTCTTT.

This rearrangement joins TRBV5-4 to TRBJ2-4; D may match TRBD1 or TRBD2 (5 bases each). V shed 5 bases and J shed 7 bases, with 16 bases lying between them. Germline assignment: CDR1 SGHNT and CDR2 YYREEE (reference sequence). The length of the CDR3 is 14 residues. CDR3 in amino acids: CASSRDPTENIQYF. The DNA of the CDR3 is TGTGCCAGCAGTCGGGACCCTACTGAGAACATTCAGTACTTC. Looking up the rest from reference TRBV5-4 and TRBJ2-4 gives the full variable domain: ETGVTQSPTHLIKTRGQQVTLRCSSQSGHNTVSWYQQALGQGPQFIFQYYREEENGRGNFPPRFSGLQFPNYSSELNVNALELDDSALYLCASSRDPTENIQYFGAGTRLSVL.

The chain carries TRBV28 and TRBJ1-4; 9 nucleotides line up with TRBD1. This CDR3 contains 20 residues. Germline V CDR1 and CDR2: MDHEN, SYDVKM. Trimming cost V 5 bases and J 0 bases; bases outside gene matches: 16. In DNA, the CDR3 is TGTGCCAGCAGTCCCGCTCCAGGGACAGGGAACACCGCAACTAATGAAAAACTGTTTTTT. Translation: CASSPAPGTGNTATNEKLFF.

The chain has TRBV28 and TRBJ1-5; no clear D gene. The germline CDR1 and CDR2 sequences are MDHEN and SYDVKM. The V end was cut by 8 bases, the J end by 7 bases, with 12 bases between. This CDR3 contains 12 residues. The chain's CDR3 is CASQVGSQPQHF. CDR3 bases: TGTGCCAGCCAGGTTGGGTCCCAGCCCCAGCATTTT.